This T cell receptor beta chain was recovered during a study of Ad26.COV2.S vaccination and SARS-CoV-2 variants (dated by TCRdb to 2020 to 2023). A note on the overall study: Vaccine-arm donors were drawn from COV1001, a multicentre, randomized, double-blind, placebo-controlled phase I-IIa trial of Ad26.COV2.S in healthy adults. TCRbeta repertoire sequencing served as the tool for gauging how specific and how broad the SARS-CoV-2-reactive T cell receptors were following Ad26.COV2.S vaccination. Throughout the experiments and outcome assessment, investigators stayed blinded to trial group allocation. Dosing of Ad26.COV2.S was intramuscular, at either 5x10^10 or 1x10^11 viral particles, delivered as one shot or as two shots spaced 56 days apart. Trial participants were randomized into five groups of five: low-dose or high-dose Ad26.COV2.S given once or twice, or placebo on both occasions. A total of some 30 samples were included in the TCR-sequenced set, comprising around 19 Ad26.COV2.S vaccine recipients, 5 placebo recipients and 8 SARS-CoV-2 convalescent individuals. The research as a whole found: The study was not powered to compare responses between vaccine doses or regimens. It was noted by the authors that total T cell responses may have been underestimated by the TCR breadth and depth analyses. Vaccine and placebo recipients had comparable non-spike TCR breadth, which fits with the vaccine containing only spike. After vaccination, spike-specific CD8+ and CD4+ T cell responses were reported to show substantial breadth. Compared with placebo recipients, Ad26.COV2.S recipients showed higher spike-specific TCR breadth (P = 0.0014).

This clone was seen a single time. Its recognized antigen is unknown. There are no base qualities to consult, and no much larger clone falls within one base. The treatment or condition label of this sample denotes: over 15 received Ad26.COV2.S at low or high dose, single or two shots; several received placebo; per-sample allocation not given. Repertoires of vaccine and placebo recipients were sequenced from samples taken on day 63 after the first injection. In Cohort 1b, about two dozen adults aged 18-55 years were enrolled at a single site in Boston, USA, between 29 July and 7 August 2020. Ad26.COV2.S was a replication-incompetent adenovirus type 26 vector that expressed a prefusion-stabilized SARS-CoV-2 spike protein derived from the original Wuhan strain. Via the germline V gene, CDR1 is SNHLY and CDR2 FYNNEI. The CDR3, from cysteine to phenylalanine, totals 16 residues. The DNA shown is the 48-base CDR3, in frame from base 1. Here V drops 4 bases and J drops 5 bases, and the junction holds 13 bases not matched to any gene.

The immunoSEQ Assay was used to sequence TCRbeta CDR3 regions. After extraction, genomic DNA underwent amplification by bias-controlled multiplex PCR, followed by high-throughput sequencing. As for how the authors treated the data: To quantify the absolute abundance of every unique TCRbeta CDR3 region, sequences were collapsed and filtered. T cell fraction was estimated by normalization of TCRbeta template counts to usable DNA, with usable DNA being measured through amplification of reference genes present in all nucleated cells. Repertoire TCRs were annotated as SARS-CoV-2-specific by exact matching of V gene, CDR3 amino acid sequence and J gene to a known reactive TCR set. MIRA supplied the reference SARS-CoV-2 TCR set, which was filtered for enrichment in COVID-19-positive ImmuneCODE repertoires so that public or cross-reactive TCRs were removed. Using the MIRA antigens, annotated TCRs were further analysed by specific ORF or by position within an ORF. Breadth was defined as annotated unique rearrangements over total unique productive rearrangements; depth was the summed frequency of those rearrangements. TCR breadth was compared between groups using two-sided Wilcoxon rank-sum tests. TCRdb mirrors the immuneACCESS table, restricted to in-frame sequences. Some clones are absent from its copies; in checked studies, under half trace to an unresolved V gene, and the reason for the others is unknown. That table gives V, J and clone size, and the DNA gave D and trimming. The sample has around 370,000 clones on record, roughly 81% of them singletons. In total, the top ten clones hold around 3.3% of the sample.

The chain employs TRBV2 and TRBJ2-5; TRBD1 aligns with 7 central bases. The sample in question was peripheral blood, obtained in a trial of Ad26.COV2.S vaccine versus placebo. The receptor was isolated from a person aged 18-65 years who received the Ad26.COV2.S COVID-19 vaccine or a placebo. In nucleotide form, the sequence is TGTGCCAGCAGTGGGACAGGACTCGACATTGGGGAGACCCAGTACTTC. Translated, it reads CASSGTGLDIGETQYF.